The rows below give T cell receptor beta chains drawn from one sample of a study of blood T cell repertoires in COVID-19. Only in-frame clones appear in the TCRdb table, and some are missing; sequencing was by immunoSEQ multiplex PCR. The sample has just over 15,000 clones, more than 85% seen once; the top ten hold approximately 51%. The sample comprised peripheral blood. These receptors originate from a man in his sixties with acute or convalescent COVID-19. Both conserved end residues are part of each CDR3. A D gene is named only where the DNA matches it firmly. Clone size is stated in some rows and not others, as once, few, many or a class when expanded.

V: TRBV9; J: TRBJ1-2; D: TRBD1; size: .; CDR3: CASSVELRGTGGDYGYTF; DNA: TGTGCCAGCAGCGTAGAGTTGAGGGGGACAGGGGGCGACTATGGCTACACCTTC
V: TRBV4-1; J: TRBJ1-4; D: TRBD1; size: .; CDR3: CASSQGYTGGTNEKLFF; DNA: TGCGCCAGCAGCCAGGGCTACACAGGGGGCACTAATGAAAAACTGTTTTTT
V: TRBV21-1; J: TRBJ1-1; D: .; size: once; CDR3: CARDNLTLHGWYTEAFF; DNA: TGTGCCAGGGACAATTTAACACTTCACGGGTGGTACACTGAAGCTTTCTTT
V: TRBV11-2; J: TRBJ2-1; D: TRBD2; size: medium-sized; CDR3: CASSLFPSASGTGNEQFF; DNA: TGTGCCAGCAGCTTATTCCCGTCGGCTAGCGGGACGGGCAATGAGCAGTTCTTC
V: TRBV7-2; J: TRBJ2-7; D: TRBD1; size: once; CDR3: CASSLAGTADYEQYF; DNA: TGTGCCAGCAGCTTAGCCGGGACAGCCGACTACGAGCAGTACTTC
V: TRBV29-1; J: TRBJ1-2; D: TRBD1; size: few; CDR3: CSVDGTGGYGYTF; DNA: TGCAGCGTTGACGGGACAGGCGGCTATGGCTACACCTTC
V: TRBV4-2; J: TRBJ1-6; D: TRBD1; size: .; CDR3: CASSQVGQGAPPLHF; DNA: TGTGCCAGCAGCCAAGTGGGACAGGGAGCGCCGCCCCTCCACTTT
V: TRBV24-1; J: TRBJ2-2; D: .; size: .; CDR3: CATSDEGDTIGELFF; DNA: TGTGCCACCTCCGATGAGGGGGATACTATCGGGGAGCTGTTTTTT
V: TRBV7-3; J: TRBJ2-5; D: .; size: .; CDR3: CASSLTGGQETQYF; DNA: TGTGCCAGCAGCTTAACGGGGGGACAAGAGACCCAGTACTTC
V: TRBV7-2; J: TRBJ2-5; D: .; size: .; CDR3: CASSLNGKETQYF; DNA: TGTGCCAGCAGCTTAAACGGGAAAGAGACCCAGTACTTC
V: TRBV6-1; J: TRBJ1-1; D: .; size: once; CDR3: CASSFPQNTEAFF; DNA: TGTGCCAGCAGTTTCCCCCAGAACACTGAAGCTTTCTTT
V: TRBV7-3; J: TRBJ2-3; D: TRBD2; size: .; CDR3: CASSLRVVGGGGEADTQYF; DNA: TGTGCCAGCAGCTTAAGAGTAGTGGGCGGGGGAGGAGAAGCAGATACGCAGTATTTT
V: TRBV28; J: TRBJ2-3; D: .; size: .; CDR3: CASSFGAEITDTQYF; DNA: TGTGCCAGCAGTTTTGGCGCGGAGATCACAGATACGCAGTATTTT
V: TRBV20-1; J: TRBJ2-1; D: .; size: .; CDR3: CSASDGNEQFF; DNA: TGCAGTGCTAGCGACGGGAATGAGCAGTTCTTC
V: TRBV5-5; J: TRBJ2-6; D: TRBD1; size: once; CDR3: CASSDHRGRTGANVLTF; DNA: TGTGCCAGCAGCGATCACAGGGGGCGCACTGGGGCCAACGTCCTGACTTTC
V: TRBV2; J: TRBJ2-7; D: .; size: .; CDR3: CASSELSGEQYF; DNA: TGTGCCAGCAGTGAATTGAGTGGCGAGCAGTACTTC